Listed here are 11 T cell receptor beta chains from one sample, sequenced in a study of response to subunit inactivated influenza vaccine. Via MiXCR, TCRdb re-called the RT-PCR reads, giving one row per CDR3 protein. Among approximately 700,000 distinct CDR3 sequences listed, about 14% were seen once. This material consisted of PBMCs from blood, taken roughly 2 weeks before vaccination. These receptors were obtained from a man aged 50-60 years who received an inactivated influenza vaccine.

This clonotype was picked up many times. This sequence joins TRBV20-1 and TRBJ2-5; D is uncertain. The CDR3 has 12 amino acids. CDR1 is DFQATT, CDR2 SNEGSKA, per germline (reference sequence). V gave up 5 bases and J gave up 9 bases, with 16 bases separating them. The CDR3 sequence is CSAPISRAAQYF. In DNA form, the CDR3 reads TGCAGTGCTCCCATTTCCCGGGCGGCCCAGTACTTC.

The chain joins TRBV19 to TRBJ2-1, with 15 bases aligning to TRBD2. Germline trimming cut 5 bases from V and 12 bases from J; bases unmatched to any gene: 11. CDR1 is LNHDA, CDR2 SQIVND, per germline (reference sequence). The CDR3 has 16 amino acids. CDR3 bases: TGTGCCAGTAGTCCCCAGGGACTAGCGGGGGGTGGTGGGCAGTTCTTC. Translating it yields CASSPQGLAGGGGQFF.

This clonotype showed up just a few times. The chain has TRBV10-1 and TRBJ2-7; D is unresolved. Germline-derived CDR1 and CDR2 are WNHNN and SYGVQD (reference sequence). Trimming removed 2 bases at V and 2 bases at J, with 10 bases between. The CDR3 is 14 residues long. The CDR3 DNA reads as TGCGCCAGCAGTGAGCTCGCGACTCCCTACGAGCAGTACTTC. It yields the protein CASSELATPYEQYF.

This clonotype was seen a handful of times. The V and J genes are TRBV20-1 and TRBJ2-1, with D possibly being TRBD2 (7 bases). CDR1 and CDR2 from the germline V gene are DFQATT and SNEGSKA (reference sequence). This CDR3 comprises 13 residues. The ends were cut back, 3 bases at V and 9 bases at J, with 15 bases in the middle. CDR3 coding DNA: TGCAGTGCTAGGAGGGGGGCTAGCGGTGAGCAGTTCTTC. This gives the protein CSARRGASGEQFF.

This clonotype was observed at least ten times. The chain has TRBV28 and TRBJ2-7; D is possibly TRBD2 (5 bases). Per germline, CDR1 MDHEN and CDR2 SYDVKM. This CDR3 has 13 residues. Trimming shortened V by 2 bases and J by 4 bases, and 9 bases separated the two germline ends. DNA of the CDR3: TGTGCCAGCAGTTTAGGTTGGGAGTACGAGCAGTACTTC. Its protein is CASSLGWEYEQYF.

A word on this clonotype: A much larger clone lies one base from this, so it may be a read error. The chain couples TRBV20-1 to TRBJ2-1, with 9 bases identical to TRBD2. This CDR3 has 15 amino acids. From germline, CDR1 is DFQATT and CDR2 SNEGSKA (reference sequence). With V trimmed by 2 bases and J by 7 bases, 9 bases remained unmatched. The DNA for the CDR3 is TGCAGTGCTAGAAATCCCCTAGCGGGGCAGAATGAGCAGTTCTTC. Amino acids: CSARNPLAGQNEQFF.

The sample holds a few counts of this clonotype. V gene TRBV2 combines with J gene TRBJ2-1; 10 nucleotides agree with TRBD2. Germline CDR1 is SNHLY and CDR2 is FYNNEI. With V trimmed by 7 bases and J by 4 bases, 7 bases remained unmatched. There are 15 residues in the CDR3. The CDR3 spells CASMLLAGTYNEQFF. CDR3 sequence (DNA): TGTGCCAGCATGCTACTAGCGGGAACTTACAATGAGCAGTTCTTC.

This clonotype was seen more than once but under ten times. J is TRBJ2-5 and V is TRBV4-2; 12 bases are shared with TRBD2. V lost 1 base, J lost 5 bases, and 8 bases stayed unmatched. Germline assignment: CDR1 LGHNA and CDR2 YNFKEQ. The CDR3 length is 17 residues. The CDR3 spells CASSQGGLAGGPETQYF. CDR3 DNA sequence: TGTGCCAGCAGCCAAGGGGGTCTAGCGGGGGGGCCCGAGACCCAGTACTTC.

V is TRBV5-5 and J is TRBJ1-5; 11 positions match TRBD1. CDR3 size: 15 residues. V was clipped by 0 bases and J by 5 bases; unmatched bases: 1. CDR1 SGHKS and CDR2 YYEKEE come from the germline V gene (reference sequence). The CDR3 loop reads CASSLEDRGHQPQHF. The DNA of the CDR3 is TGTGCCAGCAGCTTGGAGGACAGGGGGCATCAGCCCCAGCATTTT.

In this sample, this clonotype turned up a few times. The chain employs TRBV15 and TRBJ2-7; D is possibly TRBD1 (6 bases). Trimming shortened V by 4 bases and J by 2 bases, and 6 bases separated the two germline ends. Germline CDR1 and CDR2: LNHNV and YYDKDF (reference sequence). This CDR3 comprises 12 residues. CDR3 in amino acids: CATSKGAYEQYF. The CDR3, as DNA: TGTGCCACCAGCAAGGGGGCCTACGAGCAGTACTTC.

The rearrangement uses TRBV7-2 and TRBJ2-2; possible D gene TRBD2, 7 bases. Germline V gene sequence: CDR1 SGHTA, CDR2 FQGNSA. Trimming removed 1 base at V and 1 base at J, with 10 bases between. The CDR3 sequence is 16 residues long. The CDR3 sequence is CASSLVGGQNTGELFF. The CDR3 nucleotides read TGTGCCAGCAGCTTAGTCGGGGGGCAGAACACCGGGGAGCTGTTTTTT.